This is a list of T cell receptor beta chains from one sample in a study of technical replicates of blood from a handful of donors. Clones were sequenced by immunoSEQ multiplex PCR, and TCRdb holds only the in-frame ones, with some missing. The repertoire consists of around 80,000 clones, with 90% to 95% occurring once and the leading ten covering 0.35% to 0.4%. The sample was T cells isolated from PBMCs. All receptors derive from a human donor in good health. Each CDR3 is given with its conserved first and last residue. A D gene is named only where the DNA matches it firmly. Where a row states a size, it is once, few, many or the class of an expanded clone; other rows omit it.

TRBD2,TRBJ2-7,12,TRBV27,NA,TGTGCCACCGGGACTAGTAGCCACGAGCAGTACTTC,CATGTSSHEQYF
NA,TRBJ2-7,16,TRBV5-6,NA,TGTGCCAGCAGCTTGCCGGGGGCAGGGGGGTCCTACGAGCAGTACTTC,CASSLPGAGGSYEQYF
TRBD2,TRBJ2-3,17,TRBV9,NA,TGTGCCAGCAGCCTGAGATGGACTAGCGGTAACACAGATACGCAGTATTTT,CASSLRWTSGNTDTQYF
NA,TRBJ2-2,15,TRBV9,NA,TGTGCCAGCAGCAACCGATGGGGGCCGGACGGGGAGCTGTTTTTT,CASSNRWGPDGELFF
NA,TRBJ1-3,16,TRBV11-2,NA,TGTGCCAGCAGCCTCTCCACAGTTTCCTCTGGAAACACCATATATTTT,CASSLSTVSSGNTIYF
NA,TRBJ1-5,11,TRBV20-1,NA,TGCAGTGCTATGGGAGATCAGCCCCAGCATTTT,CSAMGDQPQHF
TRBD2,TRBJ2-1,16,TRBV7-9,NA,TGTGCCAGCGGGACTAACGTCCTTGGGTCCTACAATGAGCAGTTCTTC,CASGTNVLGSYNEQFF
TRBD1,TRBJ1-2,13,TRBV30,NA,TGTGCCTGGAGTGCACAGGGGGCGCGGGGCTACACCTTC,CAWSAQGARGYTF
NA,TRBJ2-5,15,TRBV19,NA,TGTGCCAGTAGTCCCCTCCAGGGGCCGGGAGAGACCCAGTACTTC,CASSPLQGPGETQYF
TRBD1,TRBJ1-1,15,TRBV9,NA,TGTGCCAGCAGTGAACAGGGGAAGGGGAACACTGAAGCTTTCTTT,CASSEQGKGNTEAFF
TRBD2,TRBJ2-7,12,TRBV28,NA,TGTGCCAGCGGAGCGGGGAGACACGAGCAGTACTTC,CASGAGRHEQYF
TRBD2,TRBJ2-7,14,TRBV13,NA,TGTGCCAGCAGCCCCGGACTAGGCTCCTACGAGCAGTACTTC,CASSPGLGSYEQYF
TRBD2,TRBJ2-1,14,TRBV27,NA,TGTGCCAGCAGTAACAGCGGGAGTGTAGATGAGCAGTTCTTC,CASSNSGSVDEQFF
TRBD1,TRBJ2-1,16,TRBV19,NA,TGTGCCAGTAGTAGGGGGACCGGGACAGGGGATGATGAGCAGTTCTTC,CASSRGTGTGDDEQFF
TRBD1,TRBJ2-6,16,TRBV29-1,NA,TGCAGCGCCCGGGACAGGGGGCCCTCTGGGGCCAACGTCCTGACTTTC,CSARDRGPSGANVLTF
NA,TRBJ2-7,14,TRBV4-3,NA,TGCGCCAGCAGCCACCTTAGCGGCTCCTACGAGCAGTACTTC,CASSHLSGSYEQYF
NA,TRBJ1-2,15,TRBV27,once,TGTGCCAGCAGGGAGGGGGGGCCCGTGTACTATGGCTACACCTTC,CASREGGPVYYGYTF
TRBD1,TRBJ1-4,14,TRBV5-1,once,TGCGCCAGCAGCTTGGGGGACAGCGAAGTCCAACTGTTTTTT,CASSLGDSEVQLFF
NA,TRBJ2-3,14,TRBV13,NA,TGTGCCAGCAGCTTAGTAGCCCGCACAGATACGCAGTATTTT,CASSLVARTDTQYF
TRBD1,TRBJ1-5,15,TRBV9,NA,TGTGCCAGCAGCACCGGGACAGGGGGCAATCAGCCCCAGCATTTT,CASSTGTGGNQPQHF
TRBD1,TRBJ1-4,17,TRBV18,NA,TGTGCCAGCTCACCTTCGGGACAGGCCTGGGGGAATGAAAAACTGTTTTTT,CASSPSGQAWGNEKLFF
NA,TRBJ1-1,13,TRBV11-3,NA,TGTGCCAGCGGAGTGAACAGGGCCACTGAAGCTTTCTTT,CASGVNRATEAFF
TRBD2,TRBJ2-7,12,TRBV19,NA,TGTGCCAGTAGGGGACTAGCGGTCGAGCAGTACTTC,CASRGLAVEQYF
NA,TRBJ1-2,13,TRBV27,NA,TGTGCCAGCAGTTTTGGCAGAAACTATGGCTACACCTTC,CASSFGRNYGYTF
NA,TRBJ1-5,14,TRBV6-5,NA,TGTGCCAGCAGCCCCCCGGGAGGGAGGGAGCCCCAGCATTTT,CASSPPGGREPQHF
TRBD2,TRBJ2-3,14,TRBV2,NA,TGTGCCAGCGGACTAGCTGCTAGCACAGATACGCAGTATTTT,CASGLAASTDTQYF
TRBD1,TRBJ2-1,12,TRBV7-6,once,TGTGCCAGCAGCCCGACAGGGGATAGACAGTTCTTC,CASSPTGDRQFF
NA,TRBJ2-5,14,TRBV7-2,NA,TGTGCCAGCAGCTTCTCCCTCGGGCAAGAGACCCAGTACTTC,CASSFSLGQETQYF
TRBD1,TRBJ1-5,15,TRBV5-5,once,TGTGCCAGCAGCTTGGACAGGGGACCCAATCAGCCCCAGCATTTT,CASSLDRGPNQPQHF
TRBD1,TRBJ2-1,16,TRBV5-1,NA,TGCGCCAGCAGCAGGAGAGGGACAGATTCCTACAATGAGCAGTTCTTC,CASSRRGTDSYNEQFF
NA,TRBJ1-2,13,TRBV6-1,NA,TGTGCCAGCAGTAACGGGAGGAGCTATGGCTACACCTTC,CASSNGRSYGYTF
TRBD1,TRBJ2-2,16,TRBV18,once,TGTGCCAGCTCTCGGACCGGGACAGGTGTCGCCGGGGAGCTGTTTTTT,CASSRTGTGVAGELFF
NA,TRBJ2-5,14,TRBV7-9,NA,TGTGCCAGCAGCCTACAGGGCTTCGGGGAGACCCAGTACTTC,CASSLQGFGETQYF
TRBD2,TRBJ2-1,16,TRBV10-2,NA,TGCGCCAGCAGTGGTTTATCGGGGAGGGCCACATTTGAGCAGTTCTTC,CASSGLSGRATFEQFF
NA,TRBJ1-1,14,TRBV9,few,TGTGCCAGCAGCGAAACAGGGTCCAGCACTGAAGCTTTCTTT,CASSETGSSTEAFF
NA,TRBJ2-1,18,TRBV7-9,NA,TGTGCCAGCAGCTTATTGTATGGTAGCGGAAGGCTTTGGAATGAGCAGTTCTTC,CASSLLYGSGRLWNEQFF
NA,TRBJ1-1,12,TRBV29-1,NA,TGCAGCGTTCTTTACGGGAACACTGAAGCTTTCTTT,CSVLYGNTEAFF
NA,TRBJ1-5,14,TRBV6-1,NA,TGTGCCAGCAGCCTACAGGCCGGCAATCAGCCCCAGCATTTT,CASSLQAGNQPQHF
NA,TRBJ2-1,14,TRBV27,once,TGTGCCAGCAGTTTATCGTCAGGGTCGAATGAGCAGTTCTTC,CASSLSSGSNEQFF
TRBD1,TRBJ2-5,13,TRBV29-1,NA,TGCAGCGTTGAAGTAACAGGGGAAGAGACCCAGTACTTC,CSVEVTGEETQYF
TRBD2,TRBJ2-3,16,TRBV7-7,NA,TGTGCTAGCAGCTTAGGTTTAGCGGGAGGTCAAGATACGCAGTATTTT,CASSLGLAGGQDTQYF
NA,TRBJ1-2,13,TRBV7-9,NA,TGTGCCAGCAGCCGGGGAACTAACTATGGCTACACCTTC,CASSRGTNYGYTF
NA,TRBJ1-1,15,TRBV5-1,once,TGCGCCAGCAGCCTGACTCAGGAGGGGAACACTGAAGCTTTCTTT,CASSLTQEGNTEAFF
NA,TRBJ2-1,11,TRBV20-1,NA,TGCAGTGTTCAGGACTTGGATGAGCAGTTCTTC,CSVQDLDEQFF